The rows below give T cell receptor beta chains drawn from one sample of a study of blood T cell repertoires in COVID-19. TCRdb's copy holds only in-frame clones and misses some; the assay was immunoSEQ multiplex PCR. This sample yields about 330,000 clones, of which roughly 86% are seen a single time; roughly a tenth belongs to the top ten. Sequenced input: peripheral blood. The receptors here all came from a man between 25 and 39 years old with COVID-19, enrolled during active disease. Both conserved end residues are part of each CDR3. The order of the fields is D gene, J gene, V gene, clone size, CDR3 protein, CDR3 DNA. The D gene is left open where the match is weak. Not every row has a clone size; where given, it reads once, few, many or a size class.

.,TRBJ1-2,TRBV29-1,.,CSVQGYGYGYTF,TGCAGCGTCCAGGGCTACGGCTATGGCTACACCTTC
TRBD1,TRBJ2-7,TRBV7-3,.,CASSQDRGYEQYF,TGTGCCAGCAGCCAGGACAGGGGCTACGAGCAGTACTTC
.,TRBJ1-1,TRBV7-6,.,CASSLDPGKNTEAFF,TGTGCCAGCAGCTTAGACCCGGGAAAGAACACTGAAGCTTTCTTT
TRBD1,TRBJ2-1,TRBV18,.,CASSPPDRTGGGNEQFF,TGTGCCAGCTCACCACCGGATCGGACAGGGGGCGGCAATGAGCAGTTCTTC
.,TRBJ2-3,TRBV10-1,.,CASRDSHGTDTQYF,TGCGCCAGCAGGGACTCCCACGGGACAGATACGCAGTATTTT
TRBD1,TRBJ1-1,TRBV9,.,CASSVNPGQGMGNTEAFF,TGTGCCAGCAGCGTAAATCCGGGACAGGGGATGGGGAACACTGAAGCTTTCTTT
.,TRBJ1-1,TRBV29-1,.,CSVESGGAGYTEAFF,TGCAGCGTTGAATCGGGGGGCGCGGGGTACACTGAAGCTTTCTTT
TRBD1,TRBJ1-2,TRBV18,.,CASSQQGVDYGYTF,TGTGCCAGCTCACAGCAGGGGGTCGACTATGGCTACACCTTC
TRBD1,TRBJ1-5,TRBV7-2,.,CASGEYRGGQPQHF,TGTGCCAGCGGCGAGTACAGGGGCGGTCAGCCCCAGCATTTT
.,TRBJ2-1,TRBV29-1,.,CSVEHRPSSYNEQFF,TGCAGCGTTGAGCACAGGCCGAGCTCCTACAATGAGCAGTTCTTC
.,TRBJ1-3,TRBV12-5,.,CASGLVGADTIYF,TGTGCTAGTGGTTTAGTTGGGGCGGACACCATATATTTT
TRBD1,TRBJ1-5,TRBV27,.,CASSFLGTGILYSNQPQHF,TGTGCCAGCAGTTTCCTCGGGACAGGAATCTTATATAGCAATCAGCCCCAGCATTTT
TRBD1,TRBJ2-4,TRBV6-2/TRBV6-3,.,CASSSGGASAKNIQYF,TGTGCCAGCAGTTCAGGGGGCGCGAGTGCCAAAAACATTCAGTACTTC
TRBD1,TRBJ1-1,TRBV7-8,.,CASSPWTGNTEAFF,TGTGCCAGCAGCCCATGGACAGGGAACACTGAAGCTTTCTTT
.,TRBJ2-7,TRBV9,.,CASSVTPGYEQYF,TGTGCCAGCAGCGTAACGCCCGGCTACGAGCAGTACTTC
.,TRBJ1-2,TRBV27,.,CATQRPGDHGYTF,TGTGCCACCCAGAGACCGGGGGATCATGGCTACACCTTC
.,TRBJ1-5,TRBV12-3/TRBV12-4,.,CASRQDSGQPQHF,TGTGCCAGCAGACAGGATTCGGGTCAGCCCCAGCATTTT
TRBD2,TRBJ2-3,TRBV15,few,CATSGRDYRTQYF,TGTGCCACCAGCGGACGGGACTACCGTACGCAGTATTTT
.,TRBJ2-2,TRBV5-4,.,CASSLDFSTGELFF,TGTGCCAGCAGCTTGGACTTTAGCACCGGGGAGCTGTTTTTT
TRBD2,TRBJ2-5,TRBV5-4,.,CASHSSGRTQYF,TGTGCCAGCCACTCTAGCGGGAGGACCCAGTACTTC
.,TRBJ1-5,TRBV5-6,.,CASSLLRNQPQHF,TGTGCCAGCAGTTTACTGCGCAATCAGCCCCAGCATTTT
.,TRBJ1-1,TRBV18,.,CASSPTPPGQNTEAFF,TGTGCCAGCTCACCAACCCCCCCGGGACAGAACACTGAAGCTTTCTTT
.,TRBJ1-1,TRBV6-6,.,CASTNERAEAFF,TGTGCCAGCACGAACGAAAGAGCTGAAGCTTTCTTT
.,TRBJ2-5,TRBV18,.,CASSPPAGQETQYF,TGTGCCAGCTCACCACCGGCGGGGCAAGAGACCCAGTACTTC
TRBD1,TRBJ2-5,TRBV24-1,.,CATSDPGQGGETQYF,TGTGCCACCAGTGATCCAGGACAGGGTGGGGAGACCCAGTACTTC
TRBD1,TRBJ2-2,TRBV5-1,.,CASSKYSGGGNTGELFF,TGCGCCAGCAGCAAGTACTCAGGGGGCGGAAACACCGGGGAGCTGTTTTTT
TRBD1,TRBJ1-2,TRBV29-1,.,CSVLRGQGTYGYTF,TGCAGCGTTCTGAGGGGACAGGGGACCTATGGCTACACCTTC
TRBD2,TRBJ2-1,TRBV24-1,.,CATSDPIAGGRDEQFF,TGTGCCACCAGTGACCCCATAGCGGGGGGGCGGGATGAGCAGTTCTTC
TRBD2,TRBJ2-3,TRBV7-9,.,CANAGGRGTDTQYF,TGTGCCAACGCGGGCGGGAGGGGTACAGATACGCAGTATTTT
TRBD2,TRBJ2-5,TRBV15,.,CATSRDAGGGLQETQYF,TGTGCCACCAGCAGAGATGCGGGCGGGGGTCTCCAAGAGACCCAGTACTTC
TRBD1,TRBJ1-4,TRBV10-3,.,CAISDSGTGDEKLFF,TGTGCCATCAGTGACTCCGGGACAGGGGACGAAAAACTGTTTTTT
TRBD2,TRBJ2-1,TRBV24-1,.,CATSDSASGRYNEQFF,TGTGCCACCAGTGATTCGGCTAGCGGGAGATACAATGAGCAGTTCTTC
.,TRBJ2-1,TRBV4-2,.,CASSQDGSGAYNEQFF,TGTGCCAGCAGCCAAGATGGGAGCGGAGCCTACAATGAGCAGTTCTTC
.,TRBJ1-3,TRBV3-1/TRBV3-2,.,CASSRNRDSGNTIYF,TGTGCCAGCAGCCGAAACAGGGACTCTGGAAACACCATATATTTT
TRBD1,TRBJ1-1,TRBV7-3,few,CASSPGQGYSEAFF,TGTGCCAGCAGCCCGGGACAGGGGTATTCTGAAGCTTTCTTT
.,TRBJ2-7,TRBV12-3/TRBV12-4,.,CASRARSEQYF,TGTGCCAGCAGGGCTAGAAGCGAGCAGTACTTC
.,TRBJ1-2,TRBV19,.,CASSIEEFYGYTF,TGTGCCAGTAGTATAGAAGAGTTCTATGGCTACACCTTC
TRBD1,TRBJ2-7,TRBV9,.,CASSDNRDRGGEQYF,TGTGCCAGCAGCGACAACCGGGACAGGGGTGGTGAGCAGTACTTC
TRBD1,TRBJ1-2,TRBV9,.,CASSVDDRGSGYTF,TGTGCCAGCAGCGTAGACGACAGGGGGAGTGGCTACACCTTC
.,TRBJ2-1,TRBV5-1,.,CASSLAVGNEQFF,TGCGCCAGCAGCTTGGCCGTCGGGAATGAGCAGTTCTTC
.,TRBJ1-1,TRBV28,.,CASPPLEAINTEAFF,TGTGCCAGCCCTCCCCTGGAGGCTATCAACACTGAAGCTTTCTTT
TRBD2,TRBJ2-1,TRBV6-2/TRBV6-3,few,CASSSSGSSYNEQFF,TGTGCCAGCAGTAGTAGCGGGAGCTCCTACAATGAGCAGTTCTTC
.,TRBJ2-1,TRBV4-3,.,CASSQDNSAGFGHNEQFF,TGCGCCAGCAGCCAAGATAACAGCGCAGGGTTCGGACACAATGAGCAGTTCTTC
.,TRBJ2-1,TRBV6-5,.,CASSYSREYSYNEQFF,TGTGCCAGCAGTTACTCGAGAGAATACTCCTACAATGAGCAGTTCTTC
TRBD1,TRBJ1-6,TRBV3-1/TRBV3-2,.,CASSLYPGTAYNSPLHF,TGTGCCAGCAGCCTCTACCCCGGGACAGCCTATAATTCACCCCTCCACTTT
.,TRBJ1-2,TRBV7-2,.,CASKNNRVAYYGYTF,TGTGCCAGCAAAAACAACAGGGTCGCCTACTATGGCTACACCTTC